The TCR beta chain under discussion was sequenced for a study of CD8+ T cells in alopecia areata. Overall study findings and caveats: Sequencing of scalp tissue also captures the resident alphabeta T cells of normal skin.

The sequencing template was cDNA reverse transcribed from extracted RNA. Using immunoSEQ multiplex PCR, the repertoire was profiled, and TCRdb retains in-frame clones only, with some absent. This table has 120,000 to 150,000 clones, approximately 65% appearing once. V lost 4 bases and J lost 2, with 9 bases in between. The CDR3 extends over 13 amino acids. The germline CDR1 and CDR2 sequences are SGHAT and FQNNGV. As to this clone: Its target is not known.

The chain links TRBV11-2 to TRBJ2-7, with unresolved D. Sequenced material: CD8+ T cells sorted from blood. This clonotype originated in a human donor in good health. DNA for the CDR3: TGTGCCAGCAGCTATGACAAAGCCTACGAGCAGTACTTC. Its translation is CASSYDKAYEQYF.